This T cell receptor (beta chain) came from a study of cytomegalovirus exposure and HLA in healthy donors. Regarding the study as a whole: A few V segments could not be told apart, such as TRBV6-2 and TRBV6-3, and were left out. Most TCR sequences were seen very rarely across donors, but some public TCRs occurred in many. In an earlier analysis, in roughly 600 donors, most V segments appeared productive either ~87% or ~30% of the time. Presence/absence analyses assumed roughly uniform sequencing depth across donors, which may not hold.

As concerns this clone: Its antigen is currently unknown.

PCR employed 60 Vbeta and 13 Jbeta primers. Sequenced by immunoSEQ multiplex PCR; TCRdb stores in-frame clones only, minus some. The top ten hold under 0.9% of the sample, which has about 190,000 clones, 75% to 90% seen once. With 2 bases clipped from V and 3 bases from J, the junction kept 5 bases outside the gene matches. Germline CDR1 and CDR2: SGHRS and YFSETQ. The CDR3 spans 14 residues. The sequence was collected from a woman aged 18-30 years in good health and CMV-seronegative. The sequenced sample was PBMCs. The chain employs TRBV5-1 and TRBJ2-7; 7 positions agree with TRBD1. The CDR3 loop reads CASSLGTVNYEQYF. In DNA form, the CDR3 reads TGCGCCAGCAGCTTAGGGACAGTCAACTACGAGCAGTACTTC.